The rows below give T cell receptor beta chains drawn from one sample of a study of blood T cell repertoires in COVID-19. Measured with immunoSEQ multiplex PCR; TCRdb has only the in-frame clones, and not every one. This repertoire shows tens of thousands of clones, approximately 83% found once; its top ten account for more than 15%. The material sequenced was peripheral blood. All receptors derive from a man aged 40-55 years with COVID-19, enrolled during active disease. Both conserved end residues are part of each CDR3. D genes are given only for firm matches. Size values are once, few and many counts, or a class for expanded clones, and some rows have none.

-	TRBV5-4	TRBJ2-3	TRBD2	TGTGCCAGCTCAGCCGGGACTAGCGGGGGGGGATTCACAGATACGCAGTATTTT	CASSAGTSGGGFTDTQYF
-	TRBV29-1	TRBJ2-3	-	TGCAGCGTTGGCCCCGAGAGGGATACGCAGTATTTT	CSVGPERDTQYF
-	TRBV11-2	TRBJ2-5	TRBD2	TGTGCCAGCAGCAAAATGGGGGGGGAGACCCAGTACTTC	CASSKMGGETQYF
-	TRBV30	TRBJ1-2	TRBD1	TGTGCCTGGAGTACTTCGGGACAGTGGGTGAACACCTTC	CAWSTSGQWVNTF
few	TRBV19	TRBJ1-1	-	TGTGCCAGTAGTACCCCCTACCACAACACTGAAGCTTTCTTT	CASSTPYHNTEAFF
-	TRBV7-2	TRBJ2-3	-	TGTGCCAGCAGCTTAGGCGGCTACACAGATACGCAGTATTTT	CASSLGGYTDTQYF
-	TRBV10-3	TRBJ2-7	-	TGTGCCATCAAGGGGCCTAGCTCCTACGAGCAGTACTTC	CAIKGPSSYEQYF
-	TRBV10-3	TRBJ1-4	TRBD1	TGTGCCATCAGTCCGGGACAGAGCAATGAAAAACTGTTTTTT	CAISPGQSNEKLFF
-	TRBV21-1	TRBJ1-1	-	TGTGCCAGCAGCAATGAGGGGGCGCTTGCCCACACTGAAGCTTTCTTT	CASSNEGALAHTEAFF
-	TRBV3-1/TRBV3-2	TRBJ2-3	TRBD2	TGTGCCAGCAGCCATACTCTAGCGGGGGGGTTGGATACGCAGTATTTT	CASSHTLAGGLDTQYF
few	TRBV10-3	TRBJ1-6	-	TGTGCCATCAGTGAGGGGCAGGCTAATTCACCCCTCCACTTT	CAISEGQANSPLHF
-	TRBV3-1/TRBV3-2	TRBJ2-3	-	TGTGCCAGCAGCCAACTTGCCAGTACAGATACGCAGTATTTT	CASSQLASTDTQYF
few	TRBV2	TRBJ2-1	TRBD1	TGTGCCAGCAGTCGCGACAGGGGGCTCTACAATGAGCAGTTCTTC	CASSRDRGLYNEQFF
-	TRBV6-2/TRBV6-3	TRBJ2-3	TRBD1	TGTGCCAGCAGTTACGACAGGGCCTCCACAGATACGCAGTATTTT	CASSYDRASTDTQYF
few	TRBV10-2	TRBJ1-4	-	TGCGCCAGCAGTTGGTCGGCTAATGAAAAACTGTTTTTT	CASSWSANEKLFF
-	TRBV3-1/TRBV3-2	TRBJ1-1	TRBD1	TGTGCCAGCAGCCTGGACAGGATCACTGAAGCTTTCTTT	CASSLDRITEAFF
-	TRBV5-4	TRBJ2-6	TRBD1	TGTGCCAGCAGATACCCGGGACAGCCCTCTGGGGCCAACGTCCTGACTTTC	CASRYPGQPSGANVLTF
-	TRBV19	TRBJ2-7	TRBD1	TGTGCCAGTAGTTGGGGACAGTCCTACGAGCAGTACTTC	CASSWGQSYEQYF
-	TRBV11-2	TRBJ2-3	-	TGTGCCAGCAGCTTAGGGGGGGGCGTGACAGATACGCAGTATTTT	CASSLGGGVTDTQYF
-	TRBV10-1	TRBJ2-7	TRBD1	TGCGCCAGCAGCCCCGGAACCCGGACAGGGGCCTACGAGCAGTACTTC	CASSPGTRTGAYEQYF
-	TRBV20-1	TRBJ1-1	TRBD1	TGCAGTGCTCAGGGGGGTGGGGGAGCTTTCTTT	CSAQGGGGAFF
-	TRBV2	TRBJ2-5	-	TGTGCCAGCAGGGGACAACAGGGAGAGACCCAGTACTTC	CASRGQQGETQYF
-	TRBV19	TRBJ1-1	-	TGTGCCAGCCGCGTCGGCACTGAAGCTTTCTTT	CASRVGTEAFF
-	TRBV10-2	TRBJ2-1	TRBD1	TGCGCCAGCAGTGATCCGGGACAGGGATTTGTGTATGAGCAGTTCTTC	CASSDPGQGFVYEQFF
few	TRBV19	TRBJ1-5	-	TGTGCCAGTAGTAGGCGAGGGGGGGCTGGTCAGCCCCAGCATTTT	CASSRRGGAGQPQHF
-	TRBV12-3/TRBV12-4	TRBJ2-1	TRBD1	TGTGCCAGCACCCAGACAGGGGGCCATGAGCAGTTCTTC	CASTQTGGHEQFF
once	TRBV3-1/TRBV3-2	TRBJ2-2	-	TGTGCCAGCAGCCAAGACGGAGGGAACACCGGGGAGCTGTTTTTT	CASSQDGGNTGELFF
-	TRBV3-1/TRBV3-2	TRBJ1-2	TRBD1	TGTGCCAGTACGAGCTACGAGACAGGGGACTATGGCTACACCTTC	CASTSYETGDYGYTF
-	TRBV10-3	TRBJ1-2	-	TGTGCCATCAGTGGGGGAGTCTATGGCTACACCTTC	CAISGGVYGYTF
-	TRBV10-2	TRBJ1-1	-	TGCGCCAGCAGTGTAGGACAAAGGGGCACTGAAGCTTTCTTT	CASSVGQRGTEAFF
-	TRBV30	TRBJ2-7	-	TGTGCCTGGAGTGCCCCTCCCCGAGTGTACGAGCAGTACTTC	CAWSAPPRVYEQYF
-	TRBV6-5	TRBJ1-3	TRBD1	TGTGCCAGCAGTTCCCGACAGGGGGCCGCTGGAAACACCATATATTTT	CASSSRQGAAGNTIYF
-	TRBV2	TRBJ1-2	-	TGTGCCAGCAGGCGACTCAGTGGAGCGGGAGGCTATGGCTACACCTTC	CASRRLSGAGGYGYTF
-	TRBV5-1	TRBJ2-7	TRBD2	TGCGCCAGCAGCTCCGGGACTAGCGGGTACGAGCAGTACTTC	CASSSGTSGYEQYF
-	TRBV27	TRBJ1-2	-	TGTGCCAGCAGTTCCCATGACTATGGCTACACCTTC	CASSSHDYGYTF
-	TRBV3-1/TRBV3-2	TRBJ2-5	TRBD2	TGTGCCAGCAGCCAAGTAGCGGGGGTCTTGGGGACCCAGTACTTC	CASSQVAGVLGTQYF
-	TRBV5-1	TRBJ2-6	-	TGCGCCAGCAGCATAGACAGCTCTGGGGCCAACGTCCTGACTTTC	CASSIDSSGANVLTF